The T cell receptor beta chain described here comes from a study of shared clonotypes between healthy human individuals. Comments on this clone: Its target is unknown.

All donors were Caucasian adults living in Nashville, Tennessee. Germline CDR1 reads GTSNPN; CDR2 reads SVGIG (reference sequence). With 1 base removed from V and 4 bases from J, the gap between germline ends came to 20 bases. The CDR3 totals 17 residues. This was a deep-level run. Profiling relied on immunoSEQ multiplex PCR, and the TCRdb table lists in-frame clones only, not all of them. The profile covers 2 million to 2.5 million clones, with under 95% appearing a single time and more than 0.35% taken by the ten largest. Regarding the study as a whole: Investigators collected only blood, and repertoires in tissues likely differ. Non-shared clonotypes were found to have lower generation probabilities than the clonotypes that were shared by all four of the sorted-subset donors.

The chain recombines TRBV30 with TRBJ2-1; D may be TRBD2 (6 bases). The TCR was taken from a young man in good health. Some clones in this sample may be carry-over from other donors' samples. What was sequenced was naive CD4+ T cells from PBMCs. Subset meaning: CD45RA+ positively selected. The CDR3 nucleotides are TGTGCCTGGAGTGGCCCCCGTGGCCCCGGGGGATACAATGAGCAGTTCTTC. Translated: CAWSGPRGPGGYNEQFF.